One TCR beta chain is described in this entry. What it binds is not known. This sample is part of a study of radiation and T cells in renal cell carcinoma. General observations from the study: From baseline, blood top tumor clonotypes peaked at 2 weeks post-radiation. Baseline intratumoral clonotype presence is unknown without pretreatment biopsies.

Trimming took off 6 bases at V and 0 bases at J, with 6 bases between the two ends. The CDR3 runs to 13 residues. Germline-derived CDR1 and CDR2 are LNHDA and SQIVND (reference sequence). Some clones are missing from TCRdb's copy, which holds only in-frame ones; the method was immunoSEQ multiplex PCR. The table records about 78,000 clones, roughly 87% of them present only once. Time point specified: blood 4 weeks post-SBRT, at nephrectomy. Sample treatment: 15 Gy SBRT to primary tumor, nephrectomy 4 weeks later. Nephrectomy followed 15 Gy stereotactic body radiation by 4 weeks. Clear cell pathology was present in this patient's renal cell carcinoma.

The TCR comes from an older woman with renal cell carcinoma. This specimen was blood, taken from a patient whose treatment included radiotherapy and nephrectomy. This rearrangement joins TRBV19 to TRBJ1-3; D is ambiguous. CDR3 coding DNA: TGTGCCAGTAGGACAAGCTCTGGAAACACCATATATTTT. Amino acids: CASRTSSGNTIYF.